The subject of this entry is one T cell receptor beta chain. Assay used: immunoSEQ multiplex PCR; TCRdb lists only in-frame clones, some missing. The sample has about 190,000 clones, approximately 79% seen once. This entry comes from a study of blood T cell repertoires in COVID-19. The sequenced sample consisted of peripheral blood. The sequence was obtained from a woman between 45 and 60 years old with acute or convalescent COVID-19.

DNA of the CDR3: TGTGCCAGCTCACCAAACGCAGAGGCCAATGAAAAACTGTTTTTT. This encodes CASSPNAEANEKLFF. The rearrangement joins TRBV18 to TRBJ1-4; unclear D gene. CDR3 length: 15 residues. Trimming removed 2 bases from V and 5 bases from J, with 12 bases in between. Germline lookup yields CDR1 KGHSH and CDR2 LQKENI. Full variable domain (missing parts from reference TRBV18 and TRBJ1-4): NAGVMQNPRHLVRRRGQEARLRCSPMKGHSHVYWYRQLPEEGLKFMVYLQKENIIDESGMPKERFSAEFPKEGPSILRIQQVVRGDSAAYFCASSPNAEANEKLFFGSGTQLSVL.